This T cell receptor (beta chain) was captured in a study of post-analysis software for immune sequencing data (dated by TCRdb to the mid-2010s). Some background on the complete study: The recorded disease courses included relapsing-remitting, secondary progressive and progressive-relapsing multiple sclerosis, and some patients had no subtype annotation. The patient repertoires were compared against 11 previously published healthy control repertoires obtained from donors aged roughly 6 to 28 years. A subset of samples was prepared in parallel using single-end sample barcoding, then pooled and co-amplified after Illumina adapter ligation.

The receptor library was made with PCR. The sequencer was an Illumina HiSeq 2500. To reduce PCR and sequencing biases, unique molecular identifiers were incorporated into the TCR beta cDNA libraries. Roughly 500,000 cDNA molecules were obtained per 1 to 10 million input T cells, so each molecule approximated one T cell. The patient libraries were prepared and sequenced with the same protocol used for the earlier healthy control dataset. Samples belonging to the same batch were prepared together, multiplexed and sequenced on a shared HiSeq lane. The authors' pipeline ran thus. Raw barcoded reads were processed with MIGEC, discarding single-read molecular identifier groups before consensus assembly and CDR3 extraction. Clonotype tables were post-analysed with VDJtools, and diversity was normalized by down-sampling all datasets to the smallest sample size. Repertoire overlap clustering matched CDR3 amino acid but not nucleotide sequences to correct batch-related cross-sample contamination. TCRdb reran the public reads through fastp at Q25 and MiXCR, keeping productive beta chains. Every CDR3 protein is listed once, alongside the most common genes and DNA of its rows. TCRdb's processing, not the authors', yielded these V and J calls. Within this sample are 800,000 to 950,000 distinct CDR3 sequences, with approximately 53% of them counted one time only. The top ten clones comprise roughly 4.4% of the sample.

To demonstrate the VDJtools post-analysis software, TCR beta repertoires were profiled from the peripheral blood of about 14 young patients with multiple sclerosis. Multiple sclerosis patients were children and adolescents aged roughly 6 to 17 years. The paper as a whole reports these results and caveats: Compared with controls, multiple sclerosis patients had significantly lower normalized Chao1 diversity, a finding suggesting substantial peripheral T-cell clonal expansion. The multiple sclerosis patient group was slightly younger than the control group. Strong co-clustering of samples prepared in the same batch was shown by direct clustering with F measure, prompting a batch-effect correction.

In regard to this clonotype: No cognate antigen has been identified for it. Base quality data are lacking; no much larger clone is found one base away.

The sample consisted of blood. The receptor was derived from a girl aged 10 to 17 with multiple sclerosis.

The DNA sequence is given as TGCAGCGGAACCAGGGGCAACACTGAAGCTTTCTTT. The translation is CSGTRGNTEAFF. The chain was built from TRBV29-1 and TRBJ1-1, and the D gene may be TRBD1, 6 bases matching. The CDR3, cysteine through phenylalanine, is 12 amino acids long. The retained sequence is limited to the CDR3, 36 bases, with the frame set at the first base. For CDR1 and CDR2, the germline V gene lists SQVTM and ANQGSEA. V and J lose 7 bases and 2 bases, and a span of 11 bases separates them.